The 12 T cell receptor beta chains presented below share a single source sample, sequenced in a study of shared clonotypes between healthy human individuals. The table came from immunoSEQ multiplex PCR; TCRdb's copy has only in-frame clones and leaves some out. Of some 2,100,000 clones listed, around 95% are singletons. Sequencing was carried out using naive CD4+ T cells sorted from blood. Subset reported: CD45RA+ positively selected. All receptors come from a man in his late teens or twenties in good health.

This clone has only one observation. The chain couples TRBV10-3 to TRBJ1-1; TRBD1 is a possible D gene (5 bases). Trimming shortened V by 0 bases and J by 6 bases, and 11 bases separated the two germline ends. Germline CDR1 reads ENHRY; CDR2 reads SYGVKD. The length of the CDR3 is 14 residues. This CDR3 reads CAISESVGLAEAFF. In DNA, the CDR3 is TGTGCCATCAGTGAGTCTGTGGGGCTCGCTGAAGCTTTCTTT.

The chain's CDR3 is CASKVGEQYF. The DNA of the CDR3 is TGCGCCAGCAAGGTGGGCGAGCAGTACTTC. The V and J genes are TRBV5-1 and TRBJ2-7; no reliable D call. The CDR3 extends over 10 amino acids. Per the germline V gene, CDR1 is SGHRS and CDR2 is YFSETQ. V was clipped by 6 bases and J by 6 bases, with 7 bases between them.

The chain uses TRBV18 and TRBJ1-5, with TRBD1 matching over 9 bases. Trimming cost V 3 bases and J 7 bases; bases outside gene matches: 7. Germline V gene lookup returns CDR1 KGHSH and CDR2 LQKENI. The CDR3 totals 15 residues. The CDR3 DNA is TGTGCCAGCTCACCTGACAGGGGGATTCGGCAGCCCCAGCATTTT. Translation gives CASSPDRGIRQPQHF.

Points on this clone: At one end, the junction sequence differs from germline, possibly due to a read error. The rearrangement links TRBV7-7 to TRBJ2-3; 8 bases align to TRBD2. The germline V gene has CDR1 SSHAT and CDR2 FNYEAQ (reference sequence). The CDR3 contains 14 residues. CDR3 region: CASSLAGTTDTQYF. The CDR3 nucleotides read TGTGCTAGCAGCTTAGCGGGAACGACAGATACGCAGTATTTT.

The chain joins TRBV27 to TRBJ2-1; either TRBD1 or TRBD2 may supply D (5 bases each). Per germline, CDR1 MNHEY and CDR2 SMNVEV (reference sequence). V lost 6 bases to trimming and J lost 2 bases, with 14 bases between them. The CDR3 covers 15 residues. The CDR3 coding sequence is TGTGCCAGCAGGACCGAGGGACCTACCTACAATGAGCAGTTCTTC. The encoded protein is CASRTEGPTYNEQFF.

This chain uses TRBV29-1 with TRBJ1-1; 8 bases fit TRBD1. CDR1 and CDR2 (germline): SQVTM, ANQGSEA. This CDR3 is built from 14 residues. Losses at the gene ends were 1 base for V and 1 base for J; bases not matched to a gene: 2. The CDR3 DNA sequence: TGCAGCGTTGAAGGGACAGGGACGAACACTGAAGCTTTCTTT. This gives the protein CSVEGTGTNTEAFF.

V gene TRBV13 combines with J gene TRBJ1-6; possibly TRBD1 for D (6 bases). Germline assignment: CDR1 PRHDT and CDR2 FYEKMQ (reference sequence). The CDR3 has 14 amino acids. Trimming removed 5 bases from V and 7 bases from J, with 12 bases in between. CDR3: CASSTSDRNSPLHF. The CDR3 nucleotides are TGTGCCAGCAGCACATCCGACAGGAATTCACCCCTCCACTTT.

The chain is built from TRBV2 and TRBJ2-7, with D maybe TRBD2 (5 bases). The CDR3 sequence is 12 residues long. The V end was cut by 7 bases, the J end by 5 bases, with 12 bases between. The germline V gene encodes CDR1 SNHLY and CDR2 FYNNEI. The CDR3 sequence: CASNGNGNEQYF. In nucleotides, the CDR3 is TGTGCCAGCAACGGTAACGGGAACGAGCAGTACTTC.

The genes are TRBV10-1 and TRBJ2-1, with TRBD2 matching 12 bases. Trimming took 3 bases from V and 5 from J; bases not matched to a gene: 2. The CDR3 runs 15 residues. CDR1 and CDR2 from the germline V gene are WNHNN and SYGVQD (reference sequence). CDR3 sequence reads: CASSDWTSGDNEQFF. CDR3 bases: TGCGCCAGCAGTGACTGGACTAGCGGGGACAATGAGCAGTTCTTC.

The chain carries TRBV4-3 and TRBJ2-1, with D maybe TRBD2 (5 bases). Germline-derived CDR1 and CDR2 are LGHNA and YSLEER. The CDR3 sequence is 16 residues long. V lost 4 bases to trimming and J lost 7 bases, with 20 bases between them. The CDR3 bases are TGCGCCAGCAGCCGAGGATCGGGGAGTCCTGGGAATGAGCAGTTCTTC. It codes for CASSRGSGSPGNEQFF.

The rearrangement links TRBV6-5 to TRBJ2-7; TRBD2 agrees at 10 bases. The CDR3 has 16 residues. CDR1 and CDR2 (germline): MNHEY, SVGAGI. Trimming took 2 bases from V and 1 from J; bases not matched to a gene: 5. The DNA for the CDR3 is TGTGCCAGCAGTTACGCGGGACTAGCGCATTCCTACGAGCAGTACTTC. Translating gives CASSYAGLAHSYEQYF.

This rearrangement joins TRBV7-2 to TRBJ2-3, with D perhaps matching TRBD2 (6 bases). The V gene's germline CDR1 is SGHTA and CDR2 FQGNSA. The V end lost 5 bases, the J end lost 10 bases, and 19 bases lay between the germline ends. The CDR3 has 14 amino acids. The CDR3 is CASSDLLASSAQYF. For the CDR3, the DNA is TGTGCCAGCAGCGATCTTCTAGCGTCGAGCGCGCAGTATTTT.